Shown below are 25 T cell receptor beta chains from a single sample sequenced in a study of T cells in Graves' hyperthyroidism and ophthalmopathy. Researchers amplified the TCR beta CDR3 regions from RNA transcripts. First-round RT-PCR targeting the TCR CDR3 was performed with the HTBI primer set. MiXCR, applied by TCRdb to the multiplex PCR reads, yields one record per CDR3 protein. The sample carries fewer than 550,000 distinct CDR3 sequences, 15% to 19% recorded once. Sample: blood. These receptors all come from a woman aged 18 to 35 with Graves' hyperthyroidism.

There are many counts of this clonotype. Relative to the germline gene, one junction end is altered; a read error may explain this. The chain has TRBV30 and TRBJ2-5; D uncertain. Per germline, CDR1 GTSNPN and CDR2 SVGIG (reference sequence). The CDR3 totals 12 residues. The chain's CDR3 is CAWASAQGTQYF. The CDR3 DNA follows: TGTGCCTGGGCATCCGCCCAAGGGACCCAGTACTTC. Supplemented by reference TRBV30 and TRBJ2-5, the full variable domain reads SQTIHQWPATLVQPVGSPLSLECTVEGTSNPNLYWYRQAAGRGLQLLFYSVGIGQISSEVPQNLSASRPQDRQFILSSKKLLLSDSGFYLCAWASAQGTQYFGPGTRLLVL.

This clonotype showed up many times. The chain carries TRBV2 and TRBJ2-7, with a possible D match to TRBD1 (6 bases). This CDR3 is 13 amino acids long. Per germline, CDR1 SNHLY and CDR2 FYNNEI. V shed 8 bases and J shed 0 bases, with 11 bases lying between them. The CDR3 DNA is TGTGCCAGCGGTGGACAGATCTCCTACGAGCAGTACTTC. This codes for CASGGQISYEQYF.

V gene TRBV7-8 combines with J gene TRBJ2-5; D may correspond to TRBD1 or TRBD2 (5 bases each). Deletions cut 5 bases from V and 4 bases from J, with 20 bases between. The CDR3 has 16 amino acids. The germline V gene has CDR1 SGHVS and CDR2 FQNEAQ. In DNA form, the CDR3 reads TGTGCCAGCAGCCCTAAAAGAGGGGCGAGGGGAGAGACCCAGTACTTC. Amino acids: CASSPKRGARGETQYF.

This clonotype has more than one count but fewer than ten. The chain recombines TRBV4-1 with TRBJ2-2, with 11 bases that match TRBD2. V shed 4 bases and J 5 bases; nucleotides not matched to a gene: 12. CDR3 length equals 18 residues. Germline V lookup: CDR1 MGHRA, CDR2 YSYEKL. For the CDR3, the DNA is TGCGCCAGCAGCCTTCAAACTAGCGGGAGAGTAGTGACCGGGGAGCTGTTTTTT. It is translated as CASSLQTSGRVVTGELFF.

At least ten counts were recorded for this clonotype. The chain has TRBV12-3 or TRBV12-4 and TRBJ1-5; D uncertain. The CDR3 is 15 amino acids. Trimming cost V 2 bases and J 5 bases, with 13 bases left between them. CDR3 in amino acids: CASSLWPVSHQPQHF. As DNA, the CDR3 is TGTGCCAGCAGTTTATGGCCCGTTTCGCATCAGCCCCAGCATTTT.

This clonotype was recorded many times. The chain carries TRBV5-1 and TRBJ1-2; 8 bases agree with TRBD1. The germline V gene has CDR1 SGHRS and CDR2 YFSETQ. V lost 3 bases to trimming and J lost 7 bases; unmatched junction nucleotides: 8. This CDR3 contains 14 residues. Here the CDR3 reads CASSSDGQGGGYTF. As DNA, the CDR3 is TGCGCCAGCAGCTCCGACGGACAGGGAGGTGGCTACACCTTC.

V and J are TRBV14 and TRBJ2-1; the match to TRBD2 covers 11 bases. Germline V CDR1 and CDR2: SGHDN, FVKESK. Trimming removed 5 bases from V and 9 bases from J; junction bases left unmatched: 9. CDR3 size: 15 residues. The CDR3 is CASSFRTSGLGEQFF. The CDR3 nucleotides read TGTGCCAGCAGCTTTCGGACTAGCGGGTTGGGTGAGCAGTTCTTC. Variable domain in full (rest from reference TRBV14 and TRBJ2-1): EAGVTQFPSHSVIEKGQTVTLRCDPISGHDNLYWYRRVMGKEIKFLLHFVKESKQDESGMPNNRFLAERTGGTYSTLKVQPAELEDSGVYFCASSFRTSGLGEQFFGPGTRLTVL.

This clonotype occurred many times. The genes are TRBV6-1 and TRBJ2-5; D is possibly TRBD2 (5 bases). V shed 9 bases and J shed 5 bases, with 22 bases lying between them. The CDR3 totals 15 residues. Germline CDR1 and CDR2: MNHNS and SASEGT. As DNA, the CDR3 is TGTGCCAGTACCGTGGGAGAGGGTCCGGGGGAGACCCAGTACTTC. Its protein is CASTVGEGPGETQYF.

Here the CDR3 reads CASSPSTVRNEKLFF. CDR3 coding DNA: TGTGCCAGCTCACCCTCGACAGTCCGTAATGAAAAACTGTTTTTT. The chain carries TRBV18 and TRBJ1-4; tentatively, D is TRBD1 (5 bases). This CDR3 region has 15 residues. The germline V gene has CDR1 KGHSH and CDR2 LQKENI. The V gene lost 3 bases and the J gene lost 4 bases, with 12 bases spanning the gap.

This clonotype was seen at least ten times. The V and J genes are TRBV19 and TRBJ2-2; D is ambiguous. The CDR3 sequence is 12 residues long. The V gene's germline CDR1 is LNHDA and CDR2 SQIVND (reference sequence). Trimming pared 6 bases from V and 6 bases from J, leaving 8 bases between. CDR3 in DNA: TGTGCCAGTAGGCTGACACCCGGGGAGCTGTTTTTT. Translated, it gives CASRLTPGELFF.

This clonotype was detected a few times. The gene calls are TRBV19 and TRBJ2-3; 16 nucleotides match TRBD2. V gave up 7 bases and J gave up 5 bases; unmatched junction bases: 6. The CDR3 spans 16 residues. CDR1 is LNHDA, CDR2 SQIVND, per germline (reference sequence). CDR3 loop: CASTGTSGRAKDTQYF. The CDR3, as DNA: TGTGCCAGTACCGGGACTAGCGGGAGGGCCAAAGATACGCAGTATTTT.

The chain is built from TRBV4-1 and TRBJ1-4; TRBD1 agrees at 7 bases. Germline lookup yields CDR1 MGHRA and CDR2 YSYEKL. V dropped 2 bases and J dropped 5; count of bases not matched to a gene: 2. This CDR3 has 14 amino acids. CDR3 nucleotide sequence: TGCGCCAGCAGCCAACCGGGACAGAATGAAAAACTGTTTTTT. Encoded protein: CASSQPGQNEKLFF.

This clonotype was seen a handful of times. The chain couples TRBV7-3 to TRBJ2-1; D ambiguous. The CDR3 loop spans 12 amino acids. The germline V gene has CDR1 SGHTA and CDR2 FQGTGA. V was trimmed by 4 bases and J by 12 bases, leaving 13 bases between them. The DNA for the CDR3 is TGTGCCAGCAGCTCGGACGGATCCATGCAGTTCTTC. Amino acids: CASSSDGSMQFF.

This clonotype appeared many times. The gene calls are TRBV19 and TRBJ2-5; D possibly corresponds to TRBD2 (7 bases). Germline V CDR1 and CDR2: LNHDA, SQIVND (reference sequence). V was pared by 3 bases and J by 5 bases, with 16 bases between. The CDR3 is made up of 15 amino acids. In DNA form, the CDR3 reads TGTGCCAGTAGTATCTCGAGGGGGGGCACGGAGACCCAGTACTTC. Protein: CASSISRGGTETQYF. The whole variable domain, filled in from reference TRBV19 and TRBJ2-5, reads DGGITQSPKYLFRKEGQNVTLSCEQNLNHDAMYWYRQDPGQGLRLIYYSQIVNDFQKGDIAEGYSVSREKKESFPLTVTSAQKNPTAFYLCASSISRGGTETQYFGPGTRLLVL.

This clonotype was recorded a few times. CDR3 in DNA: TGTGCCAGCAGCTTGAGGACAGGGATGGGGACCCGCTCCTACAATGAGCAGTTCTTC. Translation: CASSLRTGMGTRSYNEQFF. This sequence joins TRBV7-8 and TRBJ2-1; 8 bases fit TRBD1. J gave up 0 bases and V 3 bases, and 13 bases lay outside the gene matches. Germline CDR1 is SGHVS and CDR2 is FQNEAQ. This CDR3 has 19 amino acids.

This clonotype showed up many times. The chain links TRBV13 to TRBJ2-7; TRBD1 agrees at 11 bases. The CDR3 loop spans 15 amino acids. Germline values: CDR1 PRHDT, CDR2 FYEKMQ (reference sequence). V lost 5 bases and J lost 3; bases outside the gene matches: 6. CDR3 nucleotide sequence: TGTGCCAGCAGCCCCCGGGACAGGGGGATCTACGAGCAGTACTTC. Protein sequence: CASSPRDRGIYEQYF.

This clonotype has at least ten counts. This chain's CDR3 is CASSLERVRAYEQYF. Here the CDR3 DNA reads TGTGCCAGCAGCTTAGAAAGGGTCAGAGCCTACGAGCAGTACTTC. This rearrangement joins TRBV7-4 to TRBJ2-7; D not certain. V lost 1 base, J lost 2 bases, and 12 bases lay in between. The CDR3 spans 15 residues. Germline CDR1 is SGHVT and CDR2 is SQSDAQ.

The table lists this clonotype with many counts. The chain couples TRBV6-1 to TRBJ2-3; no reliable D call. In germline, CDR1 is MNHNS, CDR2 SASEGT. V gave up 2 bases and J gave up 5 bases, with 8 bases separating them. This CDR3 is 13 amino acids long. The CDR3 region has the DNA TGTGCCAGCAGTGAATATGATGGAGATACGCAGTATTTT. Amino acids: CASSEYDGDTQYF.

This clonotype occurred many times. This chain uses TRBV7-9 with TRBJ1-2, with unresolved D. CDR3 length: 12 residues. CDR1 is SEHNR, CDR2 FQNEAQ, per germline (reference sequence). The ends were cut back, 0 bases at V and 7 bases at J, with 6 bases in the middle. As DNA, the CDR3 is TGTGCCAGCAGCTTAGCTCGGGGTGGCTACACCTTC. This sequence encodes CASSLARGGYTF.

This clonotype was seen repeatedly, ten times or more. This chain links TRBV11-2 with TRBJ2-1; tentative D call: TRBD2 (6 bases). From germline, CDR1 is SGHAT and CDR2 FQNNGV. V was pared by 3 bases and J by 4 bases, with 13 bases between. This CDR3 is built from 15 residues. The CDR3 loop is CASSFEAGWYNEQFF. The CDR3 DNA reads as TGTGCCAGCAGCTTTGAGGCGGGATGGTACAATGAGCAGTTCTTC. Based on the CDR3 plus reference TRBV11-2 and TRBJ2-1, the full variable domain is EAGVAQSPRYKIIEKRQSVAFWCNPISGHATLYWYQQILGQGPKLLIQFQNNGVVDDSQLPKDRFSAERLKGVDSTLKIQPAKLEDSAVYLCASSFEAGWYNEQFFGPGTRLTVL.

In this sample, this clonotype turned up a few times. Relative to the germline gene, one junction end is altered; a read error may explain this. The chain employs TRBV12-3 or TRBV12-4 and TRBJ2-1, with 13 bases fitting TRBD2. The CDR3 contains 16 residues. Here the CDR3 DNA reads TGTGCCAGCAGCCGGGGACTAGCGGGAATCTACAATGGGCAGTTCTTC. Translation: CASSRGLAGIYNGQFF.

The CDR3 DNA is TGTGCCAGCAGTTATGGAGGAGGGGGGAACACCGGGGAGCTGTTTTTT. Protein product: CASSYGGGGNTGELFF. V gene TRBV6-2 or TRBV6-3 combines with J gene TRBJ2-2; D is tentatively TRBD1 or TRBD2 (6 bases each). Trimming cost V 3 bases and J 1 base, with 12 bases left between them. The germline V gene has CDR1 MNHEY and CDR2 SVGEGT. This CDR3 spans 16 amino acids.

The table lists this clonotype with a few counts. V gene TRBV11-2 combines with J gene TRBJ2-3, with TRBD2 identical over 9 bases. The CDR3 has 17 amino acids. The germline V gene encodes CDR1 SGHAT and CDR2 FQNNGV. With V trimmed by 2 bases and J by 5 bases, 11 bases remained unmatched. The CDR3 is CASSLTFASGTRDTQYF. CDR3 DNA: TGTGCCAGCAGCTTAACGTTCGCTAGCGGGACCAGAGATACGCAGTATTTT.

This clonotype occurred many times. This chain links TRBV3-1 with TRBJ1-2; TRBD1 agrees at 8 bases. The V gene's germline CDR1 is LGHDT and CDR2 YNNKEL (reference sequence). The CDR3 extends over 16 amino acids. Losses at the gene ends were 0 bases for V and 4 bases for J; bases not matched to a gene: 7. As DNA, the CDR3 is TGTGCCAGCAGCCAAGAGGGCAGGGGGCCTATCTATGGCTACACCTTC. Amino acids: CASSQEGRGPIYGYTF.

This clonotype appeared many times. CDR3 sequence: CSALGAWKNTEAFF. The CDR3 DNA follows: TGCAGTGCCCTCGGCGCCTGGAAGAACACTGAAGCTTTCTTT. J is TRBJ1-1 and V is TRBV20-1; D unclear. Trimming took 6 bases from V and 1 from J, leaving 15 bases between them. Germline V gene data show CDR1 as DFQATT and CDR2 as SNEGSKA (reference sequence). CDR3 length equals 14 residues.